A single sample is the source of the 29 T cell receptor beta chains below, sequenced in a study of blood T cell repertoires in COVID-19. Sequencing used immunoSEQ multiplex PCR; TCRdb keeps in-frame clones, though not all of them. The sample comprises approximately 90,000 clones, approximately 85% of which are singletons, and roughly 12% rests with the top ten. The sequenced material came from peripheral blood. Receptors originate from a human donor in a cohort sampled during active COVID-19.

The J gene is TRBJ1-1, the V gene TRBV18, with 7 bases matching TRBD1. The CDR3 spans 15 residues. V was pared by 4 bases and J by 1 base, with 6 bases of the junction left unmatched. In germline, CDR1 is KGHSH, CDR2 LQKENI. DNA for the CDR3: TGTGCCAGCTCACGCGACAGGGTGGCGAACACTGAAGCTTTCTTT. It is translated as CASSRDRVANTEAFF.

The gene calls are TRBV6-2 or TRBV6-3 and TRBJ2-3; D ambiguous. CDR1 is MNHEY and CDR2 is SVGEGT in the germline V gene. The CDR3 is 15 amino acids. V lost 0 bases, J lost 4 bases, and 11 bases lay in between. The CDR3 DNA reads TGTGCCAGCAGTTACTCGGAGCGCCCTCCAGATACGCAGTATTTT. It yields the protein CASSYSERPPDTQYF.

This chain joins TRBV6-5 and TRBJ1-3, with D unclear. The CDR3 length is 12 residues. CDR1 MNHEY and CDR2 SVGAGI come from the germline V gene. Deletions cut 5 bases from V and 8 bases from J, with 10 bases between. CDR3 in amino acids: CASSPVGDTIYF. The CDR3, as DNA: TGTGCCAGCAGTCCCGTCGGGGACACCATATATTTT.

The V call is TRBV5-1, the J call TRBJ2-7; 7 nucleotides agree with TRBD2. This CDR3 comprises 15 residues. The V gene end was trimmed by 4 bases and the J gene end by 5 bases; junction bases not matched to a gene: 12. CDR1 is SGHRS and CDR2 is YFSETQ in the germline V gene. CDR3 protein: CASSPGRGRRDEQYF. The CDR3 DNA reads TGCGCCAGCAGCCCTGGGAGGGGCAGGCGGGACGAGCAGTACTTC.

V usage is TRBV2 and J usage is TRBJ1-5; 8 bases align to TRBD1. Losses at the gene ends were 4 bases for V and 2 bases for J; bases not matched to a gene: 7. The germline gives CDR1 SNHLY, CDR2 FYNNEI. The CDR3 is 16 residues long. CDR3 bases: TGTGCCAGCAGTGCCCGGACAGGGCTGGGCAATCAGCCCCAGCATTTT. This translates into CASSARTGLGNQPQHF.

A word on this clone: Within the sample, other DNA sequences also encode this same CDR3. The rearrangement uses TRBV12-3 or TRBV12-4 and TRBJ2-3; a possible D gene is TRBD2 (5 bases). V lost 5 bases and J 0 bases, leaving 6 bases between the germline ends. The CDR3 sequence is 13 residues long. CDR3 sequence (DNA): TGTGCCAGCAGTAGCGGAAGCACAGATACGCAGTATTTT. Translated: CASSSGSTDTQYF.

The chain recombines TRBV3-1 (or the pseudogene TRBV3-2) with TRBJ1-6; the D is unclear. The CDR3 length is 14 residues. Germline V gives CDR1 LGHDT, CDR2 YNNKEL (reference sequence). V was pared by 6 bases and J by 0 bases, with 6 bases between. CDR3 protein: CASSWSSYNSPLHF. CDR3 nucleotide sequence: TGTGCCAGCAGTTGGAGCTCCTATAATTCACCCCTCCACTTT.

This chain links TRBV18 with TRBJ1-2; TRBD1 might be the D (6 bases). This CDR3 contains 15 residues. Trimming shortened V by 6 bases and J by 9 bases, and 23 bases separated the two germline ends. Germline V gene sequence: CDR1 KGHSH, CDR2 LQKENI. The chain's CDR3 is CASSPQADSAGSYTF. The CDR3 DNA is TGTGCCAGCTCCCCCCAGGCGGACAGTGCTGGTAGCTACACCTTC.

The chain uses TRBV30 and TRBJ2-3; D might be TRBD2 (7 bases). V shed 3 bases and J shed 5 bases, with 15 bases lying between them. The CDR3 has 14 residues. The germline V gene encodes CDR1 GTSNPN and CDR2 SVGIG (reference sequence). The CDR3 loop is CAWSLGGPQDTQYF. Here the CDR3 DNA reads TGTGCCTGGAGCCTCGGGGGGCCCCAAGATACGCAGTATTTT.

This clone appeared once. This chain joins TRBV5-1 and TRBJ2-5; D possibly corresponds to TRBD2 (5 bases). Trimming removed 4 bases from V and 1 base from J, with 14 bases in between. This CDR3 contains 15 residues. CDR1 is SGHRS, CDR2 YFSETQ, per germline. The CDR3 nucleotides read TGCGCCAGCAGCCCCTTACTAGTCTCCCAAGAGACCCAGTACTTC. Its translation: CASSPLLVSQETQYF.

This clone appeared a single time. V usage is TRBV5-6 and J usage is TRBJ2-1, with D maybe TRBD2 (6 bases). Germline assignment: CDR1 SGHDT and CDR2 YYEEEE. The ends were cut back, 0 bases at V and 8 bases at J, with 12 bases in the middle. The CDR3 runs 14 residues. Written as DNA, the CDR3 is TGTGCCAGCAGCTTGGGACTAGGGCACTATGAGCAGTTCTTC. Translation gives CASSLGLGHYEQFF.

V gene TRBV6-6 combines with J gene TRBJ1-2, with D tentatively TRBD1 (5 bases). Trimming cost V 2 bases and J 1 base, with 11 bases left between them. Germline CDR1 reads MNHNY; CDR2 reads SVGAGI (reference sequence). The CDR3 runs to 15 residues. The DNA of the CDR3 is TGTGCCAGCAGTTACGGGGCAGCCGTTAACTATGGCTACACCTTC. This sequence encodes CASSYGAAVNYGYTF.

V is TRBV10-3 and J is TRBJ1-1; 7 bases map to TRBD1. CDR1 and CDR2 (germline): ENHRY, SYGVKD. The CDR3 consists of 14 residues. V lost 4 bases and J lost 1; bases outside the gene matches: 3. The CDR3 protein is CAISVRGENTEAFF. CDR3 DNA: TGTGCCATCAGTGTCAGGGGGGAGAACACTGAAGCTTTCTTT.

The rearrangement links TRBV28 to TRBJ2-1; 7 bases map to TRBD1. The CDR3 is 16 amino acids. V dropped 5 bases and J dropped 3; count of bases not matched to a gene: 10. Looked up from germline, CDR1 is MDHEN and CDR2 is SYDVKM. CDR3 in amino acids: CASSRAKDRLYNEQFF. For the CDR3, the DNA is TGTGCCAGCAGTAGGGCAAAGGACAGGCTCTACAATGAGCAGTTCTTC. The entire variable domain, with the rest obtained from reference TRBV28 and TRBJ2-1, is as follows: DVKVTQSSRYLVKRTGEKVFLECVQDMDHENMFWYRQDPGLGLRLIYFSYDVKMKEKGDIPEGYSVSREKKERFSLILESASTNQTSMYLCASSRAKDRLYNEQFFGPGTRLTVL.

The CDR3 protein is CASSSSLLAGHNEQFF. In DNA, the CDR3 is TGTGCCAGCAGCTCCTCCCTGCTAGCGGGGCACAATGAGCAGTTCTTC. The chain uses TRBV7-3 and TRBJ2-1; 9 bases are shared with TRBD2. The CDR3 totals 16 residues. Per germline, CDR1 SGHTA and CDR2 FQGTGA. V trimming: 4 bases; J trimming: 5 bases; junction bases outside the gene matches: 9.

This clone was seen more than once but under ten times. The chain employs TRBV28 and TRBJ2-7; D perhaps matches TRBD1 (5 bases). V lost 6 bases and J 5 bases, leaving 23 bases between the germline ends. Germline-derived CDR1 and CDR2 are MDHEN and SYDVKM. The CDR3 sequence is 16 residues long. CDR3: CASRLYSVRRVHEQYF. For the CDR3, the DNA is TGTGCCAGCAGACTATACTCCGTTCGCAGGGTCCACGAGCAGTACTTC.

The V and J genes are TRBV9 and TRBJ1-2, with TRBD1 matching 7 bases. V dropped 3 bases and J dropped 6; count of bases not matched to a gene: 2. The CDR3 is 12 residues long. Looked up from germline, CDR1 is SGDLS and CDR2 is YYNGEE. CDR3 sequence: CASSAGGNGYTF. Written as DNA, the CDR3 is TGTGCCAGCAGCGCAGGGGGTAATGGCTACACCTTC.

Regarding this clone: At one boundary the junction diverges from the germline segment, which might be a read error. The genes are TRBV12-3 or TRBV12-4 and TRBJ2-3, with TRBD2 as a possible D gene (7 bases). The CDR3 contains 11 residues. DNA of the CDR3: TGTGCCAGCACCAAGGGAGGGGGGGCTGATTTT. Protein sequence: CASTKGGGADF.

The chain combines TRBV6-2 or TRBV6-3 with TRBJ2-1; no reliable D call. Trimming left V 2 bases short and J 12 bases short, with 11 bases between. This CDR3 has 12 amino acids. Germline V gene lookup returns CDR1 MNHEY and CDR2 SVGEGT. CDR3 sequence: CASSYVARGQFF. The CDR3 DNA follows: TGTGCCAGCAGTTACGTGGCACGCGGGCAGTTCTTC.

The chain links TRBV7-9 to TRBJ1-2, with TRBD1 matching over 9 bases. Germline V gene sequence: CDR1 SEHNR, CDR2 FQNEAQ (reference sequence). The CDR3 extends over 18 amino acids. V shed 1 base and J 6 bases; nucleotides not matched to a gene: 15. Written as DNA, the CDR3 is TGTGCCAGCAGCTTAGATTTTGGGACAGGGTTCCCGGGTGATGGCTACACCTTC. Translation: CASSLDFGTGFPGDGYTF. The variable domain in full, completed from reference TRBV7-9 and TRBJ1-2, reads DTGVSQNPRHKITKRGQNVTFRCDPISEHNRLYWYRQTLGQGPEFLTYFQNEAQLEKSRLLSDRFSAERPKGSFSTLEIQRTEQGDSAMYLCASSLDFGTGFPGDGYTFGSGTRLTVV.

This sequence joins TRBV28 and TRBJ1-1; TRBD1 matches at 7 bases. The germline CDR1 and CDR2 sequences are MDHEN and SYDVKM. V gave up 6 bases and J gave up 3 bases; unmatched junction bases: 13. The length of the CDR3 is 16 residues. CDR3 nucleotide sequence: TGTGCCAGCAGCCCGATTCGGACAGGAGGATACACTGAAGCTTTCTTT. Its protein is CASSPIRTGGYTEAFF.

Remarks on this clone: The sample has other DNA sequences that encode this CDR3 too. The chain couples TRBV9 to TRBJ2-1; 7 positions agree with TRBD2. Trimming removed 0 bases from V and 0 bases from J; junction bases left unmatched: 0. CDR3 length equals 15 residues. Looked up from germline, CDR1 is SGDLS and CDR2 is YYNGEE. In DNA form, the CDR3 reads TGTGCCAGCAGCGTAGGGGGGGGCTCCTACAATGAGCAGTTCTTC. It encodes CASSVGGGSYNEQFF.

The rearrangement joins TRBV19 to TRBJ2-6, with D possibly matching TRBD1 (6 bases). There are 18 residues in the CDR3. Germline CDR1 reads LNHDA; CDR2 reads SQIVND (reference sequence). Trimming stripped 6 bases from V and 3 bases from J, with 21 bases between. The CDR3 spells CASSRRGVVPGGANVLTF. In nucleotides, the CDR3 is TGTGCCAGTAGCCGCAGGGGTGTGGTCCCGGGTGGGGCCAACGTCCTGACTTTC.

CDR3 coding DNA: TGTGCCAGCAGCCCAGGGTCTAGCTCTGGGGCCAACGTCCTGACTTTC. Translated, it gives CASSPGSSSGANVLTF. The chain joins TRBV7-2 to TRBJ2-6, with D tentatively TRBD1 (5 bases). There are 16 residues in the CDR3. The V and J ends lost 5 bases and 0 bases respectively, with 11 bases between them. In germline, CDR1 is SGHTA, CDR2 FQGNSA.

This chain connects TRBV27 to TRBJ2-7, with 7 nucleotides matching TRBD1. Trimming took 6 bases from V and 5 from J; bases not matched to a gene: 10. CDR3 length: 14 amino acids. Germline values: CDR1 MNHEY, CDR2 SMNVEV (reference sequence). CDR3 sequence (DNA): TGTGCCAGCAGGAGGGACAGTCTATTCGACGAGCAGTACTTC. Translation gives CASRRDSLFDEQYF.

The genes are TRBV7-2 and TRBJ2-3; perhaps TRBD1 as D (6 bases). The V end was cut by 3 bases, the J end by 4 bases, with 11 bases between. Germline values: CDR1 SGHTA, CDR2 FQGNSA. The CDR3 runs to 14 residues. The CDR3 DNA reads TGTGCCAGCAGCTTGGTCAGGGGTGCAGATACGCAGTATTTT. Amino acids: CASSLVRGADTQYF. Combining the CDR3 with reference TRBV7-2 and TRBJ2-3 gives the whole variable domain GAGVSQSPSNKVTEKGKDVELRCDPISGHTALYWYRQSLGQGLEFLIYFQGNSAPDKSGLPSDRFSAERTGGSVSTLTIQRTQQEDSAVYLCASSLVRGADTQYFGPGTRLTVL.

The V gene is TRBV28, the J gene TRBJ2-1, with 12 bases lining up with TRBD2. The CDR3 is made up of 22 amino acids. After removal of 5 bases from V and 9 bases from J, the junction contained 29 bases not matched to a gene. Germline V CDR1 and CDR2: MDHEN, SYDVKM. The chain's CDR3 is CASSLPTGGWWTSGDGYGEQFF. In DNA form, the CDR3 reads TGTGCCAGCAGTCTGCCGACAGGGGGCTGGTGGACTAGCGGGGATGGCTATGGTGAGCAGTTCTTC.

The V gene is TRBV19, the J gene TRBJ2-5, with 11 nucleotides matching TRBD2. The germline V gene has CDR1 LNHDA and CDR2 SQIVND (reference sequence). The V and J ends lost 1 base and 5 bases, in that order; junction bases with no gene match: 6. This CDR3 is 16 amino acids long. The CDR3 DNA reads as TGTGCCAGTAGTATAGCCTTAACTAGCGGGAGTGAGACCCAGTACTTC. It encodes CASSIALTSGSETQYF.

The chain is built from TRBV5-4 and TRBJ1-2, with 9 bases aligning to TRBD1. From germline, CDR1 is SGHNT and CDR2 YYREEE (reference sequence). The CDR3 is 16 residues long. V trimming: 5 bases; J trimming: 5 bases; junction bases outside the gene matches: 13. CDR3 DNA sequence: TGTGCCAGCAGTTTTAGATTACAGGGGGCCAGGTATGGCTACACCTTC. Protein: CASSFRLQGARYGYTF.